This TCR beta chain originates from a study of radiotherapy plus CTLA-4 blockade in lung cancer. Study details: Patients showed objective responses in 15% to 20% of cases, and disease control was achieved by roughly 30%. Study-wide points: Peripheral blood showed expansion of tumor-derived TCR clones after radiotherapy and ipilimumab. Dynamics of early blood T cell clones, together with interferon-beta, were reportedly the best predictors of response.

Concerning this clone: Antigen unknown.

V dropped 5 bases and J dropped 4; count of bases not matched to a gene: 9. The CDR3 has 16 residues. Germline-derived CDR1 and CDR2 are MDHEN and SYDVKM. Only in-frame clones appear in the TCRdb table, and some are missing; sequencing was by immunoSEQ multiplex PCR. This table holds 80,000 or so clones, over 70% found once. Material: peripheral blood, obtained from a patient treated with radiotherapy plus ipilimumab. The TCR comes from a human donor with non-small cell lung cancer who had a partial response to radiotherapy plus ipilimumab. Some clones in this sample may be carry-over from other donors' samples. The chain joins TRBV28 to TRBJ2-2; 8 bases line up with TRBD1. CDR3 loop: CASSPSTGVGTGELFF. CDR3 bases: TGTGCCAGCAGTCCATCGACAGGGGTGGGCACCGGGGAGCTGTTTTTT. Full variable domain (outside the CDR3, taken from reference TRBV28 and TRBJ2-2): DVKVTQSSRYLVKRTGEKVFLECVQDMDHENMFWYRQDPGLGLRLIYFSYDVKMKEKGDIPEGYSVSREKKERFSLILESASTNQTSMYLCASSPSTGVGTGELFFGEGSRLTVL.